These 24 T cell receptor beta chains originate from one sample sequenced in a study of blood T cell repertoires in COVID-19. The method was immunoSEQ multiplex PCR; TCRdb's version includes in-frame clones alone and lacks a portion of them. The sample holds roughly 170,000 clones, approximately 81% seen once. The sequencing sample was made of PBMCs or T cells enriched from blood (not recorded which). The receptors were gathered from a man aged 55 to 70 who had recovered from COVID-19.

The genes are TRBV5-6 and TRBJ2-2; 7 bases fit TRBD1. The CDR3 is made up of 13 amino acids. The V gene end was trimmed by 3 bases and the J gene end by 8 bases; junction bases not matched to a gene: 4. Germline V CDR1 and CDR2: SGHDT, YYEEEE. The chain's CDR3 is CASSSEDRGELFF. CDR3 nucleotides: TGTGCCAGCAGCTCCGAGGACAGGGGGGAGCTGTTTTTT.

CDR3 in DNA: TGTGCCAGCAGCAATACAGGGAGCACAGATACGCAGTATTTT. Translation: CASSNTGSTDTQYF. The V gene is TRBV9, the J gene TRBJ2-3, with D possibly matching TRBD1 (6 bases). The CDR3 sequence is 14 residues long. CDR1 is SGDLS and CDR2 is YYNGEE in the germline V gene. V shed 4 bases and J shed 0 bases, with 9 bases lying between them. The full variable domain, completed using reference TRBV9 and TRBJ2-3, is DSGVTQTPKHLITATGQRVTLRCSPRSGDLSVYWYQQSLDQGLQFLIQYYNGEERAKGNILERFSAQQFPDLHSELNLSSLELGDSALYFCASSNTGSTDTQYFGPGTRLTVL.

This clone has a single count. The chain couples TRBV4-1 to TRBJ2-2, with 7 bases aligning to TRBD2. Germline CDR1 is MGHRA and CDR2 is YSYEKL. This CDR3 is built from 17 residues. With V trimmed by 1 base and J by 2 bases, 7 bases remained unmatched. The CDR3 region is CASSQGIAGVNTGELFF. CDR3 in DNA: TGCGCCAGCAGCCAAGGCATTGCGGGGGTTAACACCGGGGAGCTGTTTTTT.

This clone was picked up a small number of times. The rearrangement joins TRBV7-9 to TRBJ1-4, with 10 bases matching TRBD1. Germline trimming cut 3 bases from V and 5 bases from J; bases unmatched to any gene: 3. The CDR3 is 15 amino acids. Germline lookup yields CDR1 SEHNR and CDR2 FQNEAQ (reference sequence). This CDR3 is CASSFDRGQNEKLFF. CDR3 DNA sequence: TGTGCCAGCAGCTTCGACAGGGGGCAGAATGAAAAACTGTTTTTT.

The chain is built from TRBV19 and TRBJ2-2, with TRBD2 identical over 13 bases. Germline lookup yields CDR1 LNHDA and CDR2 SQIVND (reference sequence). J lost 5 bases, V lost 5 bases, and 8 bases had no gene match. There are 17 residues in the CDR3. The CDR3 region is CASSPRLAGGRTGELFF. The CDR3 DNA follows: TGTGCCAGTAGTCCGAGACTAGCGGGAGGCCGGACCGGGGAGCTGTTTTTT.

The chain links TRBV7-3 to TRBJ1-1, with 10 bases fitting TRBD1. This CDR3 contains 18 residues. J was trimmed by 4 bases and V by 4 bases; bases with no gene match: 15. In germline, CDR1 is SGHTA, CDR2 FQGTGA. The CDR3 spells CASSSRGGQGIMGTEAFF. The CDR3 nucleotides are TGTGCCAGCAGCTCCCGTGGGGGACAGGGGATAATGGGCACTGAAGCTTTCTTT.

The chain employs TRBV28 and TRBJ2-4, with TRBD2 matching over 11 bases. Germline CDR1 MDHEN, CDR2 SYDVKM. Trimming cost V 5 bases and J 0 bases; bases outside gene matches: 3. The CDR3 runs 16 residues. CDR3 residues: CASSPGLAGAKNIQYF. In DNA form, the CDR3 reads TGTGCCAGCAGTCCCGGACTAGCGGGAGCCAAAAACATTCAGTACTTC.

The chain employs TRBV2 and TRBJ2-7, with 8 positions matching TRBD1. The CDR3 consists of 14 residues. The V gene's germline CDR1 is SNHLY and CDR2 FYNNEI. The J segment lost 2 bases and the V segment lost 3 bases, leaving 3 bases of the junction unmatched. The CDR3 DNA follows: TGTGCCAGCAGTGAGTGGACAGGGACCTACGAGCAGTACTTC. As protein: CASSEWTGTYEQYF. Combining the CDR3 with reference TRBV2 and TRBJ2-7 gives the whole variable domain EPEVTQTPSHQVTQMGQEVILRCVPISNHLYFYWYRQILGQKVEFLVSFYNNEISEKSEIFDDQFSVERPDGSNFTLKIRSTKLEDSAMYFCASSEWTGTYEQYFGPGTRLTVT.

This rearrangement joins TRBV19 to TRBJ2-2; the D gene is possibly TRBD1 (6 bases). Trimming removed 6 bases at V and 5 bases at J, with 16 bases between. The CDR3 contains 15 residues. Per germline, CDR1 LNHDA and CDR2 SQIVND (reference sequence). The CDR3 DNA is TGTGCCAGTAGAAGGGGGACGGTGGGGACCGGGGAGCTGTTTTTT. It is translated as CASRRGTVGTGELFF.

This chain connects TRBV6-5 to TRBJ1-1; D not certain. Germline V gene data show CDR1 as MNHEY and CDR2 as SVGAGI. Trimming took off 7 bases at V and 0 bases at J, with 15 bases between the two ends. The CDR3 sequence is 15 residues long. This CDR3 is CASIGSRPLNTEAFF. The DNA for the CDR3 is TGTGCCAGCATCGGGAGTCGACCTCTGAACACTGAAGCTTTCTTT.

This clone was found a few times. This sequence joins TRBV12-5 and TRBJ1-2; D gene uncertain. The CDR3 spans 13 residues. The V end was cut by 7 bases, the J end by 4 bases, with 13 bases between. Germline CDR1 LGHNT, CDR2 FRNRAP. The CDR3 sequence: CASASSGFYGYTF. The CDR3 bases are TGTGCTAGTGCCTCAAGCGGCTTCTATGGCTACACCTTC.

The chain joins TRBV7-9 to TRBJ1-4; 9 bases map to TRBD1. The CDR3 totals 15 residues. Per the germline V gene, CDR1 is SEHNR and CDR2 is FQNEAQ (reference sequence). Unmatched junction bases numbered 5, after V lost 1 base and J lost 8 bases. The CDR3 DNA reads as TGTGCCAGCAGCTTAGGAACAGGGGGCTACGAAAAACTGTTTTTT. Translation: CASSLGTGGYEKLFF. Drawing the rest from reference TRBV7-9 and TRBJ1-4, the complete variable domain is DTGVSQNPRHKITKRGQNVTFRCDPISEHNRLYWYRQTLGQGPEFLTYFQNEAQLEKSRLLSDRFSAERPKGSFSTLEIQRTEQGDSAMYLCASSLGTGGYEKLFFGSGTQLSVL.

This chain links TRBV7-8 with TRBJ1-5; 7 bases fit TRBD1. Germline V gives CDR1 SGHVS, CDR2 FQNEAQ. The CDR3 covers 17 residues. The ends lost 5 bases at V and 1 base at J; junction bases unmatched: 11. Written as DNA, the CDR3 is TGTGCCAGCAGCCCGACGACAGGGTCTAGGAGCAATCAGCCCCAGCATTTT. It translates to CASSPTTGSRSNQPQHF.

The CDR3 here is CATSRDRAGTFSYEQYF. For the CDR3, the DNA is TGTGCCACCAGCAGAGATCGAGCCGGGACTTTCTCCTACGAGCAGTACTTC. V usage is TRBV15 and J usage is TRBJ2-7; weak D call: TRBD2 (6 bases). The length of the CDR3 is 17 residues. Trimming pared 0 bases from V and 0 bases from J, leaving 15 bases between. CDR1 is LNHNV and CDR2 is YYDKDF in the germline V gene (reference sequence).

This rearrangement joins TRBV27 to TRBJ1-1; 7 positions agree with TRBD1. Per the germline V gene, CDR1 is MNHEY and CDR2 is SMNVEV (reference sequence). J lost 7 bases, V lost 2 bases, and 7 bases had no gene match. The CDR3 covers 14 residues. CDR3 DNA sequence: TGTGCCAGCAGTTTAGCAGGGGGGAATGGTGAAGCTTTCTTT. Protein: CASSLAGGNGEAFF.

The CDR3 coding sequence is TGTGCCAGCCATAGCTCGGCCCGGGGGGATACGCAGTATTTT. Amino acid sequence: CASHSSARGDTQYF. The chain has TRBV7-9 and TRBJ2-3; the D gene is possibly TRBD2 (6 bases). With 8 bases removed from V and 6 bases from J, the gap between germline ends came to 18 bases. Germline CDR1 and CDR2: SEHNR and FQNEAQ (reference sequence). The CDR3 has 14 amino acids.

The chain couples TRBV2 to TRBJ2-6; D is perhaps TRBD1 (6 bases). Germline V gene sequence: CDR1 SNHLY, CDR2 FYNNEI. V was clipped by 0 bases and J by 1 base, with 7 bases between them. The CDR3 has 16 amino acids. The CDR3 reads CASSEAGTSGANVLTF. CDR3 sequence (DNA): TGTGCCAGCAGTGAAGCCGGGACATCTGGGGCCAACGTCCTGACTTTC. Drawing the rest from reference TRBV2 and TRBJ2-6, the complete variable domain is EPEVTQTPSHQVTQMGQEVILRCVPISNHLYFYWYRQILGQKVEFLVSFYNNEISEKSEIFDDQFSVERPDGSNFTLKIRSTKLEDSAMYFCASSEAGTSGANVLTFGAGSRLTVL.

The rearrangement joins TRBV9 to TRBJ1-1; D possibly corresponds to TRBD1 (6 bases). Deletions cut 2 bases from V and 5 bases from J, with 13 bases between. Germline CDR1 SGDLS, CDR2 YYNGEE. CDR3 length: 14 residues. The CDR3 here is CASSVGRGVTEAFF. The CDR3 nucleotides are TGTGCCAGCAGCGTTGGCAGGGGAGTAACTGAAGCTTTCTTT.

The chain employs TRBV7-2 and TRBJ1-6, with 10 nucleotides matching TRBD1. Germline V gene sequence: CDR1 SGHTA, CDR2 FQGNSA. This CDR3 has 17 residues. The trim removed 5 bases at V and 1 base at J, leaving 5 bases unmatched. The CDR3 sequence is CASSPRTGGSYNSPLHF. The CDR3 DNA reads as TGTGCCAGCAGCCCCAGGACAGGGGGGTCCTATAATTCACCCCTCCACTTT. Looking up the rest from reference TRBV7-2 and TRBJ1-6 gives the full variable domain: GAGVSQSPSNKVTEKGKDVELRCDPISGHTALYWYRQSLGQGLEFLIYFQGNSAPDKSGLPSDRFSAERTGGSVSTLTIQRTQQEDSAVYLCASSPRTGGSYNSPLHFGNGTRLTVT.

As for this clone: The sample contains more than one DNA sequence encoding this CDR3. The CDR3 loop reads CASSRTGGNQPQHF. CDR3 bases: TGTGCCAGCAGTCGGACAGGAGGGAATCAGCCCCAGCATTTT. The gene calls are TRBV28 and TRBJ1-5; 7 bases line up with TRBD1. The trim removed 5 bases at V and 4 bases at J, leaving 5 bases unmatched. The CDR3 is made up of 14 amino acids. Germline values: CDR1 MDHEN, CDR2 SYDVKM.

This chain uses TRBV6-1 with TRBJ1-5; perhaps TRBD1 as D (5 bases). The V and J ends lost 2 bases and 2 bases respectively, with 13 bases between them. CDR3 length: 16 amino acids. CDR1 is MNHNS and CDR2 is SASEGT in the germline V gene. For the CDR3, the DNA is TGTGCCAGCAGTGAATGGAAGGGGCAGGGCAATCAGCCCCAGCATTTT. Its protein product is CASSEWKGQGNQPQHF.

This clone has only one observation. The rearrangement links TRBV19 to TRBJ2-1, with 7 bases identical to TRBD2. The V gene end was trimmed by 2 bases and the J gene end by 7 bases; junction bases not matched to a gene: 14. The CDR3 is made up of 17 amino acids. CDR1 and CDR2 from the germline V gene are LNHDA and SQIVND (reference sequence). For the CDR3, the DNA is TGTGCCAGTAGTATAAATTTTCACAGTTCGGGAGGAAATGAGCAGTTCTTC. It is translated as CASSINFHSSGGNEQFF.

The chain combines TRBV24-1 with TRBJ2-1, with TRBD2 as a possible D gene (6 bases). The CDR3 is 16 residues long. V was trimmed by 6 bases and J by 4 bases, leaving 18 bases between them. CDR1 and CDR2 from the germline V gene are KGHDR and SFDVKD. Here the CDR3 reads CATSRSSGVGYNEQFF. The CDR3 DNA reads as TGTGCCACCAGTAGAAGTTCGGGAGTAGGGTACAATGAGCAGTTCTTC.

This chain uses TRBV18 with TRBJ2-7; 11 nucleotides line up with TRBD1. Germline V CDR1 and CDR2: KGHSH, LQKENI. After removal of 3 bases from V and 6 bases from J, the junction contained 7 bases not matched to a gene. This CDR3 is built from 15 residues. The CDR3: CASSPGRTGGSEQYF. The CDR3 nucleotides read TGTGCCAGCTCACCCGGACGGACAGGGGGCAGCGAGCAGTACTTC. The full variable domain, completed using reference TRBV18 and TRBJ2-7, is NAGVMQNPRHLVRRRGQEARLRCSPMKGHSHVYWYRQLPEEGLKFMVYLQKENIIDESGMPKERFSAEFPKEGPSILRIQQVVRGDSAAYFCASSPGRTGGSEQYFGPGTRLTVT.